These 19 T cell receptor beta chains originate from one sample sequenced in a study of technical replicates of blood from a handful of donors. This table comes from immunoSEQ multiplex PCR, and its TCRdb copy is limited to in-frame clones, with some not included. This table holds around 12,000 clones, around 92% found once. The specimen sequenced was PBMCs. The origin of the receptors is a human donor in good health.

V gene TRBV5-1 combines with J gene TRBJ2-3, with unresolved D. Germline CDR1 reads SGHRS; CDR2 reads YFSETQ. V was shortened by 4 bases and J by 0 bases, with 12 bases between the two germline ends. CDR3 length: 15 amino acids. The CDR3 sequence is CASSPTSVSTDTQYF. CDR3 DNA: TGCGCCAGCAGCCCAACCTCGGTCAGCACAGATACGCAGTATTTT.

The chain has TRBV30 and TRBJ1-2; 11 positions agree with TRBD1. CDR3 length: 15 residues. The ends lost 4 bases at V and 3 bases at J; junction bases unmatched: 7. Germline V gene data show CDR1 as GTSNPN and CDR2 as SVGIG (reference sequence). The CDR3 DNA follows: TGTGCCTGGACTCGGGGGACAGGGGGATACTATGGCTACACCTTC. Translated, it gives CAWTRGTGGYYGYTF.

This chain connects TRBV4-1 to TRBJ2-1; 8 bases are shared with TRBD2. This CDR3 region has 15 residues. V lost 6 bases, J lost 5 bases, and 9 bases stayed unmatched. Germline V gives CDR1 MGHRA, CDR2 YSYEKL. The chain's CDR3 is CASRRSGSVDNEQFF. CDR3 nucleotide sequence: TGCGCCAGCAGACGGAGCGGGAGTGTGGACAATGAGCAGTTCTTC.

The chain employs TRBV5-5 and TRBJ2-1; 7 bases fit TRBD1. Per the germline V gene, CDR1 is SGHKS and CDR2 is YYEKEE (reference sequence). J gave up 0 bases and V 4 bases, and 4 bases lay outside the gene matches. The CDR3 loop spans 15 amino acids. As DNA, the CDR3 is TGTGCCAGCAGCCGAGGGGACAGCTCCTACAATGAGCAGTTCTTC. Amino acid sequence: CASSRGDSSYNEQFF.

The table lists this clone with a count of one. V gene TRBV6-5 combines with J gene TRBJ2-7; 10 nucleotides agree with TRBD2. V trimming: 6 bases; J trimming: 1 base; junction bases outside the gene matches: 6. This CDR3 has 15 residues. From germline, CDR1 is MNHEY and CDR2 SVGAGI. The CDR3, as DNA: TGTGCCAGCAGCGTTGAAGCGGGAGGGTCCTACGAGCAGTACTTC. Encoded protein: CASSVEAGGSYEQYF.

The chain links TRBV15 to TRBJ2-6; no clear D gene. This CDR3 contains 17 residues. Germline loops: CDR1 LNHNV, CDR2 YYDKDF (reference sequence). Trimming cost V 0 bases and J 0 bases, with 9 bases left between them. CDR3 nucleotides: TGTGCCACCAGCAGAGACATCAGGCGCTCTGGGGCCAACGTCCTGACTTTC. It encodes CATSRDIRRSGANVLTF.

The DNA of the CDR3 is TGTGCCACGAACCACCCAGGAGGGTTGGGAAATGGCTACACCTTC. This encodes CATNHPGGLGNGYTF. The J gene is TRBJ1-2, the V gene TRBV19; D gene ambiguous. The CDR3 length is 15 residues. Trimming stripped 10 bases from V and 6 bases from J, with 24 bases between. Per germline, CDR1 LNHDA and CDR2 SQIVND (reference sequence).

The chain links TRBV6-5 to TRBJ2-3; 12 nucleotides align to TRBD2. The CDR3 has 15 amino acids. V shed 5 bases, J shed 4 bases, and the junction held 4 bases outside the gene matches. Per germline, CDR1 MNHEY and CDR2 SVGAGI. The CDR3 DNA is TGTGCCAGCAGTCCTAGCGGGAGGGCCTCAGATACGCAGTATTTT. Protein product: CASSPSGRASDTQYF.

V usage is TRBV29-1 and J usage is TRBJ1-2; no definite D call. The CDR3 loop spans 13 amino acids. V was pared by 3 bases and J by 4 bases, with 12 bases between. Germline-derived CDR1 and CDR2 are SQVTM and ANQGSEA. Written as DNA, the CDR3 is TGCAGCGTTGACCCGACGGGAGGCTATGGCTACACCTTC. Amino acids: CSVDPTGGYGYTF. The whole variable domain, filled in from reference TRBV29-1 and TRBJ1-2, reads SAVISQKPSRDICQRGTSLTIQCQVDSQVTMMFWYRQQPGQSLTLIATANQGSEATYESGFVIDKFPISRPNLTFSTLTVSNMSPEDSSIYLCSVDPTGGYGYTFGSGTRLTVV.

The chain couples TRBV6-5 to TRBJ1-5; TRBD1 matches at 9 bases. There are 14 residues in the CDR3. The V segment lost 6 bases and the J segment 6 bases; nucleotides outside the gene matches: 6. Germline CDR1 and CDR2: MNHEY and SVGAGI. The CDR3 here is CASSHDRGSQPQHF. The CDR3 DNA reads TGTGCCAGCAGCCACGACAGGGGGTCTCAGCCCCAGCATTTT.

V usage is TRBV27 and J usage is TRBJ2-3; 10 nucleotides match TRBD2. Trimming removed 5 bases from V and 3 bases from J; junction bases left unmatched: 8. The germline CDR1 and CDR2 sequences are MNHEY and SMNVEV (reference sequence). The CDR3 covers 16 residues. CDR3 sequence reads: CASSDSGRLGTDTQYF. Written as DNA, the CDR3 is TGTGCCAGCAGTGATAGCGGGAGGCTGGGAACAGATACGCAGTATTTT.

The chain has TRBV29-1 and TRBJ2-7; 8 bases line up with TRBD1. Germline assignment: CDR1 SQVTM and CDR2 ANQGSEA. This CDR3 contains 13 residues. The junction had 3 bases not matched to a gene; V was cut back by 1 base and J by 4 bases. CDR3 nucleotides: TGCAGCGTTGAAGGGACAGGGTTTTACGAGCAGTACTTC. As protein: CSVEGTGFYEQYF.

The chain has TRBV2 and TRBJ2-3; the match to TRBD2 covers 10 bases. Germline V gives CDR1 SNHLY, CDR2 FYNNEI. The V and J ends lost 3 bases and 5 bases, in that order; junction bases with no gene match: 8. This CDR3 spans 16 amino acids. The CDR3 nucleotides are TGTGCCAGCAGTGACAGCGGGAGGGCCGGGGGAGATACGCAGTATTTT. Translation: CASSDSGRAGGDTQYF. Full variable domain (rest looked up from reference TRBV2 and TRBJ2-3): EPEVTQTPSHQVTQMGQEVILRCVPISNHLYFYWYRQILGQKVEFLVSFYNNEISEKSEIFDDQFSVERPDGSNFTLKIRSTKLEDSAMYFCASSDSGRAGGDTQYFGPGTRLTVL.

The CDR3 nucleotides read TGCGCCAGCAGTAGGACAGGGATGGAACAAGAGACCCAGTACTTC. It translates to CASSRTGMEQETQYF. The rearrangement uses TRBV10-1 and TRBJ2-5; 8 bases are shared with TRBD1. The CDR3 is 15 amino acids. Germline assignment: CDR1 WNHNN and CDR2 SYGVQD (reference sequence). Germline trimming cut 5 bases from V and 2 bases from J; bases unmatched to any gene: 7.

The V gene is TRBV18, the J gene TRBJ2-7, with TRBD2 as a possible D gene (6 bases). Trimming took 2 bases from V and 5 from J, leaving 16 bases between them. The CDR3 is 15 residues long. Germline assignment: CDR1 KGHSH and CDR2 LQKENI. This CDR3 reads CASSPGNGRPHEQYF. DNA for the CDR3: TGTGCCAGCTCACCAGGGAACGGGAGACCCCACGAGCAGTACTTC.

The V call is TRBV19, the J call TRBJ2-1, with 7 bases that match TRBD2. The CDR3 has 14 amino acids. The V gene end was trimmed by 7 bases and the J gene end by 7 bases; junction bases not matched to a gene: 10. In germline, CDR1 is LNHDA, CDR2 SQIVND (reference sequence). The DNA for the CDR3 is TGTGCCAGTACCGATGGGGGGGGGTATAATGAGCAGTTCTTC. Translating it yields CASTDGGGYNEQFF.

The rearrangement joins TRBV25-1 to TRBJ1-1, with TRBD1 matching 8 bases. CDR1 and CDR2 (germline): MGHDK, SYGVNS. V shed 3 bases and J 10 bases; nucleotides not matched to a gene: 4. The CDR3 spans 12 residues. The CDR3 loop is CASSDWTGLAFF. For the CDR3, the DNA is TGTGCCAGCAGTGATTGGACAGGGCTAGCTTTCTTT.

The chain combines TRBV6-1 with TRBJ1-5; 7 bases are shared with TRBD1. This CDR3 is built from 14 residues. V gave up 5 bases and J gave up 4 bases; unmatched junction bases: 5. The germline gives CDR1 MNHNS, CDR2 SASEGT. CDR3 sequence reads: CASSWDSANQPQHF. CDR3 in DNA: TGTGCCAGCAGTTGGGACAGCGCAAATCAGCCCCAGCATTTT.

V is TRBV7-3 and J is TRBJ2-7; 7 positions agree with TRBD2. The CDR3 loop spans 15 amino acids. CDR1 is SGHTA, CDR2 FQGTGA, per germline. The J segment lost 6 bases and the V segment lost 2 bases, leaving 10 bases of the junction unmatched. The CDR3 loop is CASSLFGGRGVEQYF. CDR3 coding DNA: TGTGCCAGCAGCTTATTCGGGGGGAGGGGCGTCGAGCAGTACTTC.